Below are 6 T cell receptor beta chains sequenced from a single sample in a study of T cell repertoires in cytomegalovirus infection. These TCRs' antigens remain unknown. TCRdb reprocessed the reads via MiXCR and lists one record per CDR3 protein. Of roughly 46,000 distinct CDR3 sequences in the sample, around 21% were seen once. Sequenced material: CD8+ T cells from cultured PBMCs, taken from culture after CMV antigen stimulation. The receptor set was obtained from a human donor in good health (CMV status not recorded). Some clones in this sample may be carry-over from other donors' samples.

The chain has TRBV19 and TRBJ2-7; D is uncertain. CDR1 is LNHDA and CDR2 is SQIVND in the germline V gene (reference sequence). V shed 3 bases and J shed 1 base, with 13 bases lying between them. The CDR3 covers 15 residues. CDR3 in amino acids: CASSIVFGKSYEQYF. The CDR3 DNA reads TGTGCCAGTAGTATCGTCTTTGGCAAATCCTACGAGCAGTACTTC.

Ten or more counts support this clonotype. The chain has TRBV5-6 and TRBJ2-7; the match to TRBD2 covers 11 bases. The germline V gene has CDR1 SGHDT and CDR2 YYEEEE. The CDR3 loop spans 15 amino acids. Trimming cost V 4 bases and J 6 bases; bases outside gene matches: 9. The CDR3 protein is CASSHLAGGVREQYF. The DNA of the CDR3 is TGTGCCAGCAGCCATCTAGCGGGGGGCGTCCGCGAGCAGTACTTC. The full variable domain, with the rest looked up from reference TRBV5-6 and TRBJ2-7, is DAGVTQSPTHLIKTRGQQVTLRCSPKSGHDTVSWYQQALGQGPQFIFQYYEEEERQRGNFPDRFSGHQFPNYSSELNVNALLLGDSALYLCASSHLAGGVREQYFGPGTRLTVT.

This clonotype was picked up a small number of times. The V and J genes are TRBV7-6 and TRBJ2-1; 8 bases line up with TRBD2. This CDR3 region has 13 residues. V lost 5 bases, J lost 8 bases, and 5 bases stayed unmatched. Per germline, CDR1 SGHVS and CDR2 FNYEAQ. The CDR3: CASSNRGGDEQFF. The CDR3 bases are TGTGCCAGCAGCAACCGGGGGGGGGATGAGCAGTTCTTC.

This clonotype was seen at least ten times. The CDR3: CASNSGGLATDTQYF. CDR3 sequence (DNA): TGTGCCAGCAATTCGGGGGGACTAGCAACAGATACGCAGTATTTT. The chain combines TRBV7-2 with TRBJ2-3; 9 nucleotides match TRBD2. V lost 7 bases and J lost 3; bases outside the gene matches: 8. CDR1 is SGHTA and CDR2 is FQGNSA in the germline V gene. The CDR3 length is 15 residues.

This clonotype has just a few counts. The rearrangement links TRBV11-2 to TRBJ2-1, with TRBD2 matching 8 bases. This CDR3 spans 15 amino acids. Trimming at V came to 1 base and at J to 8 bases, leaving 7 bases not matched to a gene. Germline CDR1 and CDR2: SGHAT and FQNNGV. Here the CDR3 DNA reads TGTGCCAGCAGCTTAGCCGGGAGGGCCTGGGATGAGCAGTTCTTC. This sequence encodes CASSLAGRAWDEQFF. Combining the CDR3 with reference TRBV11-2 and TRBJ2-1 gives the whole variable domain EAGVAQSPRYKIIEKRQSVAFWCNPISGHATLYWYQQILGQGPKLLIQFQNNGVVDDSQLPKDRFSAERLKGVDSTLKIQPAKLEDSAVYLCASSLAGRAWDEQFFGPGTRLTVL.

This clonotype was observed at least ten times. This rearrangement joins TRBV9 to TRBJ2-6; 9 nucleotides match TRBD1. The CDR3 is 16 residues long. V lost 4 bases, J lost 4 bases, and 6 bases stayed unmatched. Germline-derived CDR1 and CDR2 are SGDLS and YYNGEE. The CDR3 protein is CASSSGTGSGANVLTF. The CDR3 nucleotides read TGTGCCAGCAGCTCGGGGACAGGGAGCGGGGCCAACGTCCTGACTTTC.